These 16 T cell receptor beta chains originate from one sample sequenced in a study of shared clonotypes between healthy human individuals. Only in-frame clones appear in the TCRdb table, and some are missing; sequencing was by immunoSEQ multiplex PCR. This table holds some 2.1 million clones, 85% to 95% found once. Sequencing was done on a sample of naive CD4+ T cells sorted from blood. The sample's subset: CD45RA+ positively selected. The receptors derive from a man aged 18 to 35 in good health.

This chain connects TRBV5-4 to TRBJ2-6; D gene unclear. CDR1 is SGHNT, CDR2 YYREEE, per germline (reference sequence). CDR3 length: 14 residues. V lost 9 bases and J lost 1, with 11 bases in between. CDR3 loop: CATRFDSGANVLTF. The CDR3 coding sequence is TGTGCCACCCGGTTCGATTCTGGGGCCAACGTCCTGACTTTC.

This rearrangement joins TRBV6-5 to TRBJ2-7, with TRBD1 as a possible D gene (6 bases). CDR3 length equals 16 residues. Between the trimmed V and J ends, which lost 0 bases and 2 bases, there was a span of 14 bases. CDR1 is MNHEY, CDR2 SVGAGI, per germline. CDR3 amino acids: CASSYSKGTPTYEQYF. The DNA of the CDR3 is TGTGCCAGCAGTTACTCGAAAGGGACACCTACCTACGAGCAGTACTTC.

This clone was detected only once. V usage is TRBV6-1 and J usage is TRBJ1-6, with D maybe TRBD1 (5 bases). The V gene's germline CDR1 is MNHNS and CDR2 SASEGT. CDR3 length equals 15 residues. V was clipped by 8 bases and J by 7 bases, with 18 bases between them. The DNA for the CDR3 is TGTGCCAGCCGAGCGGAGGGGACCTCAAATTCACCCCTCCACTTT. Residues: CASRAEGTSNSPLHF.

The chain combines TRBV6-6 with TRBJ2-7; 7 nucleotides match TRBD2. The length of the CDR3 is 13 residues. J was trimmed by 3 bases and V by 8 bases; bases with no gene match: 7. Germline V gene lookup returns CDR1 MNHNY and CDR2 SVGAGI (reference sequence). The CDR3 region is CASREALFYEQYF. The CDR3 DNA reads as TGTGCCAGCCGGGAGGCGTTATTCTACGAGCAGTACTTC.

The J gene is TRBJ1-1, the V gene TRBV28, with D hard to call. This CDR3 spans 13 amino acids. V was clipped by 5 bases and J by 1 base, with 8 bases between them. Germline assignment: CDR1 MDHEN and CDR2 SYDVKM. The CDR3 region is CASSTRRNTEAFF. In nucleotides, the CDR3 is TGTGCCAGCAGTACGAGGAGGAACACTGAAGCTTTCTTT.

As regards this clone: Different DNA sequences within this sample yield the same CDR3. The chain has TRBV29-1 and TRBJ1-2; D not resolved. The V end lost 0 bases, the J end lost 0 bases, and 8 bases lay between the germline ends. In germline, CDR1 is SQVTM, CDR2 ANQGSEA. The CDR3 totals 14 residues. The CDR3 coding sequence is TGCAGCGTTGAAGATCGGAGGACTAACTATGGCTACACCTTC. Protein product: CSVEDRRTNYGYTF. The entire variable domain, with the rest obtained from reference TRBV29-1 and TRBJ1-2, is as follows: SAVISQKPSRDICQRGTSLTIQCQVDSQVTMMFWYRQQPGQSLTLIATANQGSEATYESGFVIDKFPISRPNLTFSTLTVSNMSPEDSSIYLCSVEDRRTNYGYTFGSGTRLTVV.

Worth noting for this clone: This specimen includes other DNA sequences encoding the same CDR3. This chain joins TRBV20-1 and TRBJ2-5, with D unresolved. Germline lookup yields CDR1 DFQATT and CDR2 SNEGSKA (reference sequence). V gave up 2 bases and J gave up 1 base, with 2 bases separating them. This CDR3 comprises 11 residues. The CDR3 DNA is TGCAGTGCTAGACCCCAAGAGACCCAGTACTTC. This translates into CSARPQETQYF.

The chain is built from TRBV11-2 and TRBJ2-1, with D perhaps matching TRBD1 or TRBD2 (5 bases each). CDR3 length: 14 amino acids. Trimming left V 6 bases short and J 9 bases short, with 18 bases between. The V gene's germline CDR1 is SGHAT and CDR2 FQNNGV. The CDR3 reads CASRDFGGVTEQFF. The CDR3 DNA reads TGTGCCAGCAGGGACTTTGGGGGAGTAACTGAGCAGTTCTTC.

This chain's CDR3 is CASSDRAHLETQYF. The CDR3 DNA follows: TGTGCCAGCTCGGACAGGGCGCACTTAGAGACCCAGTACTTC. This rearrangement joins TRBV18 to TRBJ2-5, with TRBD1 matching over 8 bases. The V segment lost 6 bases and the J segment 4 bases; nucleotides outside the gene matches: 7. CDR1 is KGHSH, CDR2 LQKENI, per germline. The CDR3 is 14 amino acids.

The chain joins TRBV6-6 to TRBJ1-1; TRBD1 might be the D (5 bases). The V end lost 6 bases, the J end lost 4 bases, and 15 bases lay between the germline ends. Germline lookup yields CDR1 MNHNY and CDR2 SVGAGI (reference sequence). CDR3 length equals 14 residues. DNA for the CDR3: TGTGCCAGCAGCTTCGGAGCGGGGGGCACTGAAGCTTTCTTT. It is translated as CASSFGAGGTEAFF.

The chain uses TRBV28 and TRBJ1-1; no clear D gene. The CDR3 covers 14 residues. V lost 6 bases to trimming and J lost 1 base, with 12 bases between them. CDR1 and CDR2 from the germline V gene are MDHEN and SYDVKM. For the CDR3, the DNA is TGTGCCAGCAGACTCGGCGCCGGGAACACTGAAGCTTTCTTT. Its translation: CASRLGAGNTEAFF.

The V call is TRBV19, the J call TRBJ2-5, with 9 bases identical to TRBD2. CDR3 length equals 13 residues. J was trimmed by 3 bases and V by 6 bases; bases with no gene match: 2. Germline CDR1 and CDR2: LNHDA and SQIVND (reference sequence). For the CDR3, the DNA is TGTGCCAGTAGGTTAGCGGGGGAAGAGACCCAGTACTTC. Amino acids: CASRLAGEETQYF. Filled out from reference TRBV19 and TRBJ2-5, the complete variable domain reads DGGITQSPKYLFRKEGQNVTLSCEQNLNHDAMYWYRQDPGQGLRLIYYSQIVNDFQKGDIAEGYSVSREKKESFPLTVTSAQKNPTAFYLCASRLAGEETQYFGPGTRLLVL.

This clone appeared once. The chain is built from TRBV6-1 and TRBJ2-7, with D perhaps given as TRBD1 or TRBD2 (5 bases each). The V end was cut by 6 bases, the J end by 3 bases, with 12 bases between. Germline V gene data show CDR1 as MNHNS and CDR2 as SASEGT. The CDR3 spans 13 residues. CDR3 DNA sequence: TGTGCCAGCAGACGGGGACCTTACTACGAGCAGTACTTC. Translation gives CASRRGPYYEQYF.

The chain uses TRBV7-9 and TRBJ2-5; TRBD2 might be the D (5 bases). V lost 7 bases to trimming and J lost 4 bases, with 13 bases between them. The germline CDR1 and CDR2 sequences are SEHNR and FQNEAQ (reference sequence). This CDR3 is built from 13 residues. The CDR3 nucleotides are TGTGCCAGCACTGAGGGCGTGCGAGAGACCCAGTACTTC. This codes for CASTEGVRETQYF.

This clone appeared once. Germline and junction disagree at one end, which may indicate a read error. The rearrangement uses TRBV7-7 and TRBJ2-2; 10 positions agree with TRBD2. The germline V gene has CDR1 SSHAT and CDR2 FNYEAQ (reference sequence). The CDR3 has 16 residues. The CDR3 loop is CASSPRTSGNTGELFF. The CDR3 DNA reads TGTGCTAGCAGCCCGAGGACTAGCGGTAACACCGGGGAGCTGTTTTTT. Using reference TRBV7-7 and TRBJ2-2 for the parts outside the CDR3, the full variable domain is GAGVSQSPRYKVTKRGQDVTLRCDPISSHATLYWYQQALGQGPEFLTYFNYEAQPDKSGLPSDRFSAERPEGSISTLTIQRTEQRDSAMYRCASSPRTSGNTGELFFGEGSRLTVL.

The V gene is TRBV7-8, the J gene TRBJ2-3; 10 nucleotides align to TRBD2. V shed 5 bases and J 8 bases; nucleotides not matched to a gene: 13. Germline V CDR1 and CDR2: SGHVS, FQNEAQ. The CDR3 is 16 amino acids. CDR3 sequence (DNA): TGTGCCAGCAGCCCCCCAGGAGAGCGGGGGGGTCGTACGCAGTATTTT. Translation gives CASSPPGERGGRTQYF. Based on the CDR3 plus reference TRBV7-8 and TRBJ2-3, the full variable domain is GAGVSQSPRYKVAKRGQDVALRCDPISGHVSLFWYQQALGQGPEFLTYFQNEAQLDKSGLPSDRFFAERPEGSVSTLKIQRTQQEDSAVYLCASSPPGERGGRTQYFGPGTRLTVL.